This T cell receptor (beta chain) was identified in a study of T-cell reconstitution after alpha-beta-depleted transplantation in children. Unique molecular identifiers were used in preparing the TCRbeta library. In TCRdb, the PCR reads were re-called with MiXCR into one record per CDR3 protein. This sample has 350,000 to 500,000 distinct CDR3 sequences, with 43% found just once. Germline V gene data show CDR1 as MNHEY and CDR2 as SMNVEV (reference sequence). The CDR3 runs to 17 residues. The V segment lost 5 bases and the J segment 0 bases; nucleotides outside the gene matches: 8. The clonotype originates from a girl aged 2 to 9 with aplastic anemia, due to receive a stem cell transplant. The chain joins TRBV27 to TRBJ2-7; 12 nucleotides align to TRBD2. The sequences come from PBMCs, collected before TCRalphabeta/CD19-depleted stem cell transplant. The CDR3 region is CASSPLGTSGLSYEQYF. CDR3 sequence (DNA): TGTGCCAGCAGTCCGCTGGGGACTAGCGGGCTCTCCTACGAGCAGTACTTC.